This passage covers 29 T cell receptor beta chains from one sample sequenced in a study of type 1 regulatory T cells. Overall study findings and caveats: Type 1 regulatory T cells had a more restricted TCR repertoire than non-type 1 regulatory T cells.

TCRdb ran MiXCR on the reads and lists one entry per CDR3 protein. The sample has thousands of distinct CDR3 sequences, 33% seen once. No antigen is known for these receptors. Sequencing was carried out using cultured type 1 regulatory T (Tr1) cells, either the whole culture or a sorted fraction (not recorded which). The receptors stem from a human donor in good health.

Comments on this clonotype: Its ends do not fully match the called genes, so a read error is possible. The chain links TRBV2 to TRBJ2-2, with TRBD2 matching 11 bases. From germline, CDR1 is SNHLY and CDR2 FYNNEI. This CDR3 has 17 amino acids. CDR3 residues: CASTGTSGFKDTWELFF. CDR3 in DNA: TGTGCCAGCACCGGGACTAGCGGCTTCAAGGACACCTGGGAGCTGTTTTTT.

The genes are TRBV28 and TRBJ1-1; D is possibly TRBD1 (6 bases). CDR3 size: 14 residues. V lost 2 bases and J 0 bases, leaving 7 bases between the germline ends. The germline V gene has CDR1 MDHEN and CDR2 SYDVKM. The CDR3 DNA reads as TGTGCCAGCAGTTTAGGGGGCATGAACACTGAAGCTTTCTTT. Encoded protein: CASSLGGMNTEAFF.

This clonotype was found a few times. V and J are TRBV18 and TRBJ1-5; 7 bases match TRBD1. Germline CDR1 is KGHSH and CDR2 is LQKENI. There are 14 residues in the CDR3. After removal of 4 bases from V and 4 bases from J, the junction contained 4 bases not matched to a gene. CDR3 protein: CASSRQTGNQPQHF. CDR3 bases: TGTGCCAGCTCACGACAGACAGGGAATCAGCCCCAGCATTTT.

With regard to this clonotype: This may be a read error, as it is one base from a much larger clone. The chain employs TRBV9 and TRBJ1-1; D remains ambiguous. The CDR3 consists of 15 residues. CDR1 is SGDLS and CDR2 is YYNGEE in the germline V gene. CDR3 in amino acids: CANSPRVRTGTEAFF. CDR3 DNA: TGTGCCAACAGCCCCCGGGTAAGGACGGGGACTGAAGCTTTCTTT.

This clonotype showed up many times. The chain has TRBV7-6 and TRBJ2-3; TRBD1 matches 9 bases. Trimming removed 5 bases from V and 5 bases from J; junction bases left unmatched: 11. Germline CDR1 reads SGHVS; CDR2 reads FNYEAQ. The CDR3 is made up of 16 amino acids. CDR3 nucleotide sequence: TGTGCCAGCAGCCCTATACCGGGACAGGGTCGAGATACGCAGTATTTT. This translates into CASSPIPGQGRDTQYF. Full variable domain (rest looked up from reference TRBV7-6 and TRBJ2-3): GAGVSQSPRYKVTKRGQDVALRCDPISGHVSLYWYRQALGQGPEFLTYFNYEAQQDKSGLPNDRFSAERPEGSISTLTIQRTEQRDSAMYRCASSPIPGQGRDTQYFGPGTRLTVL.

The chain uses TRBV27 and TRBJ2-7, with D hard to call. V was cut by 5 bases and J by 9 bases, with 29 bases left in between. The CDR3 sequence is 17 residues long. The germline V gene encodes CDR1 MNHEY and CDR2 SMNVEV (reference sequence). The CDR3 reads CASSPSPMAAYYTGQYF. CDR3 nucleotides: TGTGCCAGCAGTCCCTCCCCGATGGCCGCCTATTACACCGGGCAGTACTTC.

The rearrangement links TRBV7-8 to TRBJ2-5, with 16 bases that match TRBD2. The CDR3 covers 18 residues. J gave up 0 bases and V 5 bases, and 6 bases lay outside the gene matches. Germline V CDR1 and CDR2: SGHVS, FQNEAQ. The CDR3 sequence: CASSGQGLAGGYQETQYF. The CDR3 DNA reads as TGTGCCAGCAGCGGTCAGGGACTAGCGGGAGGGTACCAAGAGACCCAGTACTTC. Filled out from reference TRBV7-8 and TRBJ2-5, the complete variable domain reads GAGVSQSPRYKVAKRGQDVALRCDPISGHVSLFWYQQALGQGPEFLTYFQNEAQLDKSGLPSDRFFAERPEGSVSTLKIQRTQQEDSAVYLCASSGQGLAGGYQETQYFGPGTRLLVL.

The chain carries TRBV6-1 and TRBJ2-7; D gene unclear. V lost 8 bases and J lost 2, with 7 bases in between. This CDR3 region has 11 residues. Per the germline V gene, CDR1 is MNHNS and CDR2 is SASEGT. The CDR3 region has the DNA TGTGCCAGCCAAACAGCCTACGAGCAGTACTTC. Its protein product is CASQTAYEQYF.

This clonotype was seen a handful of times. The chain carries TRBV3-2 and TRBJ2-1. TRBV3-2 is classified as a pseudogene. This CDR3 is built from 17 residues. In DNA, the CDR3 is TGTGCCAGCAGCCAAGAGATGAGCAGGTACCCTTACAATGAGCAGTTCTTC. Residues: CASSQEMSRYPYNEQFF.

The chain carries TRBV5-1 and TRBJ1-4; possible D gene TRBD1, 6 bases. The CDR3 contains 16 residues. CDR1 and CDR2 (germline): SGHRS, YFSETQ. V was shortened by 3 bases and J by 11 bases, with 23 bases between the two germline ends. CDR3 sequence reads: CASSSRPQGRQDKLFF. The CDR3, as DNA: TGCGCCAGCAGCTCCCGGCCCCAAGGAAGACAGGACAAACTGTTTTTT.

Ten or more counts support this clonotype. The chain links TRBV23-1 to TRBJ1-1; no clear D. TRBV23-1 is known as an ORF, though its function is uncertain. The CDR3 consists of 16 residues. V was pared by 1 base and J by 6 bases, with 18 bases between. DNA of the CDR3: TGCGCCAGCAGTCAATTACCCCCCGGCCCTGGCGCTGAAGCTTTCTTT. Its translation is CASSQLPPGPGAEAFF.

This clonotype was recorded only once. The CDR3 bases are TGCAGTGCTAATCAGGACTTGTACAATGAGCAGTTCTTC. It specifies CSANQDLYNEQFF. The J gene is TRBJ2-1, the V gene TRBV20-1, with D possibly being TRBD2 (5 bases). V shed 4 bases and J shed 4 bases, with 11 bases lying between them. The CDR3 consists of 13 residues. Germline V CDR1 and CDR2: DFQATT, SNEGSKA (reference sequence).

This clonotype was seen a few times. CDR3 residues: CASSRQGAFYNEQFF. The CDR3 DNA reads TGTGCCAGCAGCAGACAGGGGGCCTTTTACAATGAGCAGTTCTTC. The chain carries TRBV5-6 and TRBJ2-1; 10 bases line up with TRBD1. Germline assignment: CDR1 SGHDT and CDR2 YYEEEE. This CDR3 comprises 15 residues. With V trimmed by 4 bases and J by 4 bases, 5 bases remained unmatched.

The chain uses TRBV6-1 and TRBJ1-1; D is possibly TRBD1 (6 bases). Germline assignment: CDR1 MNHNS and CDR2 SASEGT. There are 16 residues in the CDR3. V was trimmed by 6 bases and J by 1 base, leaving 18 bases between them. CDR3 residues: CASSALPQGGNTEAFF. Written as DNA, the CDR3 is TGTGCCAGCAGCGCCCTCCCACAGGGAGGGAACACTGAAGCTTTCTTT.

This clonotype was counted many times. This chain connects TRBV12-3 or TRBV12-4 to TRBJ2-2, with D unclear. The V and J ends lost 2 bases and 3 bases respectively, with 7 bases between them. CDR3 length equals 14 residues. CDR3 DNA: TGTGCCAGCAGTTTACAATCAGACACCGGGGAGCTGTTTTTT. Its protein product is CASSLQSDTGELFF.

This chain connects TRBV28 to TRBJ2-3; D is undetermined. Germline-derived CDR1 and CDR2 are MDHEN and SYDVKM. Trimming left V 5 bases short and J 0 bases short, with 12 bases between. The CDR3 has 15 amino acids. CDR3 nucleotide sequence: TGTGCCAGCAGTCCTACTCTAACTAGCACAGATACGCAGTATTTT. This gives the protein CASSPTLTSTDTQYF.

In its sample, this clonotype is medium-sized. J is TRBJ2-5 and V is TRBV20-1; 11 bases fit TRBD1. V gave up 5 bases and J gave up 4 bases; unmatched junction bases: 6. Germline assignment: CDR1 DFQATT and CDR2 SNEGSKA (reference sequence). The CDR3 runs 14 residues. CDR3: CSAGKGTGGETQYF. The CDR3 DNA reads TGCAGTGCTGGGAAAGGGACAGGGGGAGAGACCCAGTACTTC.

The genes are TRBV10-3 and TRBJ2-2, with a weak D call TRBD2 (6 bases). Deletions cut 4 bases from V and 2 bases from J, with 8 bases between. There are 14 residues in the CDR3. Germline V gene sequence: CDR1 ENHRY, CDR2 SYGVKD. Written as DNA, the CDR3 is TGTGCCATCAGTGTGCGGGAAAACACCGGGGAGCTGTTTTTT. Its protein product is CAISVRENTGELFF.

The rearrangement joins TRBV7-3 to TRBJ2-1; possibly TRBD2 for D (7 bases). This CDR3 region has 15 residues. Germline-derived CDR1 and CDR2 are SGHTA and FQGTGA. Trimming pared 5 bases from V and 5 bases from J, leaving 16 bases between. CDR3 DNA sequence: TGTGCCAGCAGCCCCCGGGCGGGGGCTAACAATGAGCAGTTCTTC. Residues: CASSPRAGANNEQFF.

This clonotype was seen once. The rearrangement uses TRBV5-8 and TRBJ1-1, with a tentative D call TRBD1 (5 bases). CDR3 length: 15 amino acids. V was pared by 2 bases and J by 0 bases, with 11 bases between. Per the germline V gene, CDR1 is SGHTS and CDR2 is YDEGEE. This chain's CDR3 is CASSLIGTVNTEAFF. CDR3 DNA: TGTGCCAGCAGCTTAATCGGGACGGTGAACACTGAAGCTTTCTTT.

Within the sample, this clonotype is large (0.1 to 1%). The V call is TRBV20-1, the J call TRBJ2-5, with D maybe TRBD1 (6 bases). CDR1 is DFQATT, CDR2 SNEGSKA, per germline (reference sequence). The CDR3 covers 14 residues. V gave up 5 bases and J gave up 1 base, with 14 bases separating them. CDR3 sequence reads: CSALITGLQETQYF. In DNA form, the CDR3 reads TGCAGTGCTCTAATTACAGGGCTCCAAGAGACCCAGTACTTC.

In the case of this clonotype: A read error may account for a junction end that differs from germline. J is TRBJ1-2 and V is TRBV11-2; weak D call: TRBD1 (6 bases). This CDR3 spans 15 amino acids. In germline, CDR1 is SGHAT, CDR2 FQNNGV. The CDR3 DNA reads as TGTTCCAGCAGCTTAGCGGGGGGCGAGGGTTATGGCTACACCTTC. Translation gives CSSSLAGGEGYGYTF.

As regards this clonotype: A single base separates this from a much larger clone, so it may be a read error. The chain carries TRBV9 and TRBJ2-2; 8 bases align to TRBD2. CDR1 is SGDLS and CDR2 is YYNGEE in the germline V gene. There are 15 residues in the CDR3. CDR3 residues: CASRQSGSSTGGLFF. The CDR3 DNA follows: TGTGCCAGCAGACAGAGCGGGAGTTCCACCGGGGGGCTGTTTTTT.

This clonotype was seen only a few times. J is TRBJ2-7 and V is TRBV5-1; D possibly corresponds to TRBD2 (6 bases). V was shortened by 4 bases and J by 3 bases, with 11 bases between the two germline ends. This CDR3 has 13 amino acids. The germline V gene encodes CDR1 SGHRS and CDR2 YFSETQ. The CDR3 nucleotides read TGCGCCAGCAGCCCGTCAGCGGGCTACGAGCAGTACTTC. This gives the protein CASSPSAGYEQYF.

By frequency in the sample, this clonotype is medium-sized. V and J are TRBV12-3 or TRBV12-4 and TRBJ2-6; D is unclear. The length of the CDR3 is 14 residues. V lost 7 bases to trimming and J lost 0 bases, with 7 bases between them. The CDR3 nucleotides read TGTGCCAGCACTCGGAACTCTGGGGCCAACGTCCTGACTTTC. This sequence encodes CASTRNSGANVLTF.

At least ten counts were recorded for this clonotype. The chain has TRBV20-1 and TRBJ1-6; no clear D. The CDR3 has 13 residues. V dropped 0 bases and J dropped 10 bases, with 10 bases sitting between them. From germline, CDR1 is DFQATT and CDR2 SNEGSKA (reference sequence). CDR3 residues: CSARDLAGSPLHF. In nucleotides, the CDR3 is TGCAGTGCTAGAGATCTGGCGGGGTCACCCCTCCACTTT.

This clonotype has more than one count but fewer than ten. This chain uses TRBV5-1 with TRBJ2-2; D uncertain. V was shortened by 0 bases and J by 4 bases, with 19 bases between the two germline ends. The CDR3 is 18 residues long. Germline CDR1 reads SGHRS; CDR2 reads YFSETQ. The CDR3 region is CASSLAGLAGIGTGELFF. DNA of the CDR3: TGCGCCAGCAGCTTGGCCGGATTGGCTGGAATAGGCACCGGGGAGCTGTTTTTT. Complete variable domain (other parts from reference TRBV5-1 and TRBJ2-2): KAGVTQTPRYLIKTRGQQVTLSCSPISGHRSVSWYQQTPGQGLQFLFEYFSETQRNKGNFPGRFSGRQFSNSRSEMNVSTLELGDSALYLCASSLAGLAGIGTGELFFGEGSRLTVL.

This clonotype was seen at least ten times. The V and J genes are TRBV12-3 or TRBV12-4 and TRBJ2-5; TRBD2 agrees at 9 bases. The CDR3 totals 15 residues. J lost 1 base, V lost 2 bases, and 2 bases had no gene match. CDR3 amino acids: CASSLLAGIQETQYF. The CDR3 nucleotides read TGTGCCAGCAGTTTACTAGCGGGAATCCAAGAGACCCAGTACTTC.

Within the sample, this clonotype is medium-sized (0.01 to 0.1%). In DNA form, the CDR3 reads TGTGCCATCAGTGACCAAGGGGGTAGCCAAGAGACCCAGTACTTC. Translated: CAISDQGGSQETQYF. The J gene is TRBJ2-5, the V gene TRBV10-3; possible D gene TRBD1, 6 bases. Trimming pared 3 bases from V and 1 base from J, leaving 12 bases between. Germline V CDR1 and CDR2: ENHRY, SYGVKD. The CDR3 sequence is 15 residues long.